These 21 T cell receptor beta chains were sequenced from one sample in a study of siplizumab effects on memory and regulatory T cells. The protocol was immunoSEQ multiplex PCR, while the TCRdb copy is restricted to in-frame clones and leaves out a portion. The repertoire holds about 120,000 clones, about 94% seen once, with 1.5% to 2% in the top ten. Input material: non-Treg CD4+ T cells sorted from blood. Receptor source: a human donor in good health.

This chain joins TRBV6-5 and TRBJ2-1; D remains ambiguous. The germline gives CDR1 MNHEY, CDR2 SVGAGI. This CDR3 spans 12 amino acids. Trimming took off 5 bases at V and 10 bases at J, with 12 bases between the two ends. The chain's CDR3 is CASSRSSGEQFF. CDR3 sequence (DNA): TGTGCCAGCAGTCGTTCCTCCGGGGAGCAGTTCTTC.

This clone was recorded once. This sequence joins TRBV10-3 and TRBJ2-5, with 7 nucleotides matching TRBD1. CDR3 length: 14 residues. Germline loops: CDR1 ENHRY, CDR2 SYGVKD. V gave up 10 bases and J gave up 1 base; unmatched junction bases: 9. The CDR3 spells CATAQRQGQETQYF. The CDR3 DNA follows: TGTGCCACCGCTCAAAGACAGGGCCAAGAGACCCAGTACTTC.

The rearrangement joins TRBV19 to TRBJ2-6, with 10 bases fitting TRBD1. Germline CDR1 reads LNHDA; CDR2 reads SQIVND (reference sequence). After removal of 3 bases from V and 2 bases from J, the junction contained 10 bases not matched to a gene. The CDR3 consists of 19 residues. The CDR3 region is CASSILTGQGTAGANVLTF. The CDR3 DNA sequence: TGTGCCAGTAGTATCCTAACGGGACAGGGGACAGCTGGGGCCAACGTCCTGACTTTC.

The chain is built from TRBV27 and TRBJ1-2; a weak D match, TRBD1 (6 bases). V was clipped by 5 bases and J by 2 bases, with 12 bases between them. The CDR3 totals 14 residues. Germline V CDR1 and CDR2: MNHEY, SMNVEV (reference sequence). DNA for the CDR3: TGTGCCAGCAGTCCTAGGGACATCAACTATGGCTACACCTTC. Its protein is CASSPRDINYGYTF.

The rearrangement uses TRBV19 and TRBJ2-7; D is unclear. The CDR3 totals 13 residues. Per the germline V gene, CDR1 is LNHDA and CDR2 is SQIVND (reference sequence). V shed 2 bases and J shed 5 bases, with 10 bases lying between them. CDR3 sequence reads: CASSIFELDEQYF. DNA of the CDR3: TGTGCCAGTAGTATATTCGAACTGGACGAGCAGTACTTC.

This chain links TRBV4-1 with TRBJ2-7; D is undetermined. V was cut by 3 bases and J by 0 bases, with 12 bases left in between. Per germline, CDR1 MGHRA and CDR2 YSYEKL. The CDR3 covers 15 residues. DNA of the CDR3: TGCGCCAGCAGCCACGGGTTACTGCACTCCTACGAGCAGTACTTC. Amino acid sequence: CASSHGLLHSYEQYF.

The genes are TRBV5-4 and TRBJ2-2; the match to TRBD2 covers 7 bases. The CDR3 covers 16 residues. The V gene end was trimmed by 3 bases and the J gene end by 2 bases; junction bases not matched to a gene: 7. CDR1 and CDR2 from the germline V gene are SGHNT and YYREEE (reference sequence). The CDR3 here is CASSWGGRANTGELFF. In DNA, the CDR3 is TGTGCCAGCAGCTGGGGGGGACGGGCCAACACCGGGGAGCTGTTTTTT. The full variable domain, rest sourced from reference TRBV5-4 and TRBJ2-2, is ETGVTQSPTHLIKTRGQQVTLRCSSQSGHNTVSWYQQALGQGPQFIFQYYREEENGRGNFPPRFSGLQFPNYSSELNVNALELDDSALYLCASSWGGRANTGELFFGEGSRLTVL.

V is TRBV6-5 and J is TRBJ2-6; D ambiguous. The V gene lost 2 bases and the J gene lost 12 bases, with 11 bases spanning the gap. This CDR3 is 13 amino acids long. Germline CDR1 reads MNHEY; CDR2 reads SVGAGI. CDR3 bases: TGTGCCAGCAGTTACGCGCGAGCCGGCGTCCTGACTTTC. Its translation: CASSYARAGVLTF.

The chain combines TRBV18 with TRBJ1-4; D gene ambiguous. Germline-derived CDR1 and CDR2 are KGHSH and LQKENI. The CDR3 totals 15 residues. Trimming stripped 2 bases from V and 8 bases from J, with 15 bases between. The CDR3 loop reads CASSPSARVGEKLFF. The CDR3 coding sequence is TGTGCCAGCTCACCATCAGCCCGGGTTGGGGAAAAACTGTTTTTT. Together with reference TRBV18 and TRBJ1-4, the CDR3 gives the full variable domain: NAGVMQNPRHLVRRRGQEARLRCSPMKGHSHVYWYRQLPEEGLKFMVYLQKENIIDESGMPKERFSAEFPKEGPSILRIQQVVRGDSAAYFCASSPSARVGEKLFFGSGTQLSVL.

The chain uses TRBV6-5 and TRBJ1-5; 9 bases match TRBD1. CDR1 is MNHEY and CDR2 is SVGAGI in the germline V gene. The J segment lost 4 bases and the V segment lost 5 bases, leaving 3 bases of the junction unmatched. The CDR3 length is 14 residues. The CDR3, as DNA: TGTGCCAGCAGTGGGACAGGGCCTAATCAGCCCCAGCATTTT. It is translated as CASSGTGPNQPQHF.

A single count supports this clone. The rearrangement uses TRBV6-5 and TRBJ1-2, with D maybe TRBD1 (6 bases). Trimming left V 5 bases short and J 4 bases short, with 14 bases between. This CDR3 spans 14 amino acids. Looked up from germline, CDR1 is MNHEY and CDR2 is SVGAGI. CDR3 amino acids: CASSPWTAGYGYTF. The CDR3 bases are TGTGCCAGCAGTCCGTGGACAGCGGGCTATGGCTACACCTTC.

In regard to this clone: A read error may account for a junction end that differs from germline. CDR3 bases: TGTGCCAGCAGCCTAACTAGCGGGAGTACCAACGAGCAGTACTTC. Amino acid sequence: CASSLTSGSTNEQYF. The chain has TRBV7-3 and TRBJ2-7; 11 positions match TRBD2. Looked up from germline, CDR1 is SGHTA and CDR2 is FQGTGA. The CDR3 is 15 residues long.

V is TRBV7-9 and J is TRBJ2-5; maybe TRBD1 (6 bases). V gave up 2 bases and J gave up 5 bases, with 12 bases separating them. The CDR3 consists of 14 residues. Germline-derived CDR1 and CDR2 are SEHNR and FQNEAQ (reference sequence). CDR3 DNA sequence: TGTGCCAGCAGCTTATTTGGGGGCCCGGAGACCCAGTACTTC. As protein: CASSLFGGPETQYF.

The chain links TRBV9 to TRBJ2-5; no clear D gene. The V and J ends lost 2 bases and 5 bases respectively, with 10 bases between them. Germline loops: CDR1 SGDLS, CDR2 YYNGEE. CDR3 length: 13 amino acids. The CDR3 sequence: CASSVTVGETQYF. The CDR3 DNA sequence: TGTGCCAGCAGCGTGACGGTGGGGGAGACCCAGTACTTC.

The V call is TRBV7-3, the J call TRBJ2-2; perhaps TRBD1 as D (5 bases). Germline-derived CDR1 and CDR2 are SGHTA and FQGTGA. V dropped 5 bases and J dropped 6 bases, with 13 bases sitting between them. The length of the CDR3 is 14 residues. CDR3 loop: CASSAQGVSGELFF. CDR3 nucleotides: TGTGCCAGCAGCGCACAAGGGGTCTCCGGGGAGCTGTTTTTT.

The sample holds one count of this clone. V gene TRBV30 combines with J gene TRBJ2-5, with D possibly being TRBD2 (6 bases). The V end was cut by 0 bases, the J end by 8 bases, with 16 bases between. This CDR3 is built from 14 residues. Germline CDR1 and CDR2: GTSNPN and SVGIG (reference sequence). The DNA of the CDR3 is TGTGCCTGGAGTGTACGCGGGGCCAGAGGAACCCAGTACTTC. Translating it yields CAWSVRGARGTQYF. Complete variable domain (other parts from reference TRBV30 and TRBJ2-5): SQTIHQWPATLVQPVGSPLSLECTVEGTSNPNLYWYRQAAGRGLQLLFYSVGIGQISSEVPQNLSASRPQDRQFILSSKKLLLSDSGFYLCAWSVRGARGTQYFGPGTRLLVL.

The J gene is TRBJ2-1, the V gene TRBV11-2, with unresolved D. Trimming pared 5 bases from V and 0 bases from J, leaving 11 bases between. From germline, CDR1 is SGHAT and CDR2 FQNNGV. The CDR3 runs 15 residues. The CDR3 DNA reads as TGTGCCAGCAGCCGAGACGGTAGCTCCTACAATGAGCAGTTCTTC. Its translation: CASSRDGSSYNEQFF.

This clone was seen a single time. V is TRBV4-1 and J is TRBJ1-6; maybe TRBD1 (6 bases). Germline assignment: CDR1 MGHRA and CDR2 YSYEKL. There are 16 residues in the CDR3. The ends were cut back, 0 bases at V and 10 bases at J, with 16 bases in the middle. Here the CDR3 reads CASSQEPHRVRSPLHF. The DNA for the CDR3 is TGCGCCAGCAGCCAAGAGCCCCACAGGGTTAGGTCACCCCTCCACTTT.

Details on this clone: The same CDR3 is also encoded by other DNA sequences in this sample. V is TRBV5-1 and J is TRBJ1-3; a possible D gene is TRBD1 (6 bases). V was pared by 1 base and J by 2 bases, with 10 bases between. The CDR3 covers 15 residues. Germline-derived CDR1 and CDR2 are SGHRS and YFSETQ. The CDR3: CASSLQGQTGNTIYF. CDR3 coding DNA: TGCGCCAGCAGCTTGCAGGGGCAAACTGGAAACACCATATATTTT.

The genes are TRBV6-5 and TRBJ1-6; a possible D gene is TRBD1 (6 bases). There are 14 residues in the CDR3. From germline, CDR1 is MNHEY and CDR2 SVGAGI. V lost 2 bases and J lost 10, with 12 bases in between. For the CDR3, the DNA is TGTGCCAGCAGTTACGACCACAGGGACTCACCCCTCCACTTT. It encodes CASSYDHRDSPLHF.

The genes are TRBV10-3 and TRBJ2-1; 9 nucleotides agree with TRBD2. Trimming took 8 bases from V and 5 from J; bases not matched to a gene: 13. CDR1 is ENHRY and CDR2 is SYGVKD in the germline V gene. The CDR3 is 16 amino acids. The CDR3 sequence: CAILNGGRASNNEQFF. CDR3 in DNA: TGTGCCATCTTGAATGGCGGGAGGGCCTCAAACAATGAGCAGTTCTTC.